The next 8 T cell receptor beta chains were all read from a single sample in a study of OX40 agonist ivuxolimab in advanced cancers. The data were produced by immunoSEQ multiplex PCR, yet TCRdb's version contains in-frame clones alone and is incomplete. The table lists some 77,000 clones, 90% of them singletons. The sequences come from CD4+ or CD8+ T cells sorted from blood, collected in a trial of the OX40 agonist ivuxolimab. The receptors stem from an adult with an advanced solid tumor such as melanoma, head and neck, liver or kidney cancer.

The DNA of the CDR3 is TGCGCCAGCAGCGTCGACAGCCCGATCACCGGGGAGCTGTTTTTT. This encodes CASSVDSPITGELFF. The chain combines TRBV5-1 with TRBJ2-2; a possible D gene is TRBD1 (5 bases). The CDR3 covers 15 residues. The V gene lost 4 bases and the J gene lost 4 bases, with 14 bases spanning the gap. Looked up from germline, CDR1 is SGHRS and CDR2 is YFSETQ.

This chain joins TRBV7-6 and TRBJ2-3; D ambiguous. CDR3 size: 14 residues. V was shortened by 5 bases and J by 7 bases, with 16 bases between the two germline ends. Looked up from germline, CDR1 is SGHVS and CDR2 is FNYEAQ. CDR3 residues: CASSPTFVGNTQYF. As DNA, the CDR3 is TGTGCCAGCAGCCCTACTTTCGTCGGCAATACGCAGTATTTT.

The genes are TRBV15 and TRBJ2-7, with TRBD1 identical over 8 bases. The CDR3 spans 15 residues. Per germline, CDR1 LNHNV and CDR2 YYDKDF (reference sequence). V lost 0 bases and J lost 3; bases outside the gene matches: 4. CDR3 residues: CATSRETGADYEQYF. In DNA form, the CDR3 reads TGTGCCACCAGCAGAGAGACAGGGGCCGACTACGAGCAGTACTTC.

This CDR3 reads CASSWTSGSENEQFF. Written as DNA, the CDR3 is TGTGCCAGCAGTTGGACTAGCGGGAGTGAGAATGAGCAGTTCTTC. The gene calls are TRBV7-2 and TRBJ2-1; 13 bases line up with TRBD2. This CDR3 comprises 15 residues. V was clipped by 6 bases and J by 7 bases; unmatched bases: 6. CDR1 is SGHTA, CDR2 FQGNSA, per germline.

V and J are TRBV19 and TRBJ1-2; D is unclear. Germline V gene lookup returns CDR1 LNHDA and CDR2 SQIVND (reference sequence). The CDR3 sequence is 14 residues long. V was trimmed by 2 bases and J by 3 bases, leaving 10 bases between them. The CDR3 loop reads CASSINLRDYGYTF. CDR3 nucleotide sequence: TGTGCCAGTAGTATAAACCTCCGGGACTATGGCTACACCTTC.

DNA for the CDR3: TGCACCAGCAGCCTAGGTTATCCTGGGACTAGCGGAGGGGAGACCCAGTACTTC. Encoded protein: CTSSLGYPGTSGGETQYF. This chain uses TRBV1 with TRBJ2-5; the D call of TRBD2 is as the table states it, not checked on the DNA. TRBV1 is tagged as a pseudogene. The CDR3 extends over 18 amino acids.

The CDR3 region is CASSARDSSTDTQYF. CDR3 nucleotides: TGTGCCAGCAGTGCCCGGGACAGTAGCACAGATACGCAGTATTTT. The J gene is TRBJ2-3, the V gene TRBV6-4, with 7 bases that match TRBD1. CDR3 length: 15 residues. Germline CDR1 MRHNA, CDR2 SNTAGT. V gave up 4 bases and J gave up 0 bases; unmatched junction bases: 4.

This chain joins TRBV18 and TRBJ2-5; TRBD2 matches 7 bases. CDR3 length: 18 residues. The V gene end was trimmed by 0 bases and the J gene end by 4 bases; junction bases not matched to a gene: 14. CDR1 is KGHSH and CDR2 is LQKENI in the germline V gene. CDR3 in amino acids: CASSPPELRTGGPETQYF. CDR3 nucleotide sequence: TGTGCCAGCTCACCACCCGAATTGCGGACGGGGGGTCCAGAGACCCAGTACTTC.